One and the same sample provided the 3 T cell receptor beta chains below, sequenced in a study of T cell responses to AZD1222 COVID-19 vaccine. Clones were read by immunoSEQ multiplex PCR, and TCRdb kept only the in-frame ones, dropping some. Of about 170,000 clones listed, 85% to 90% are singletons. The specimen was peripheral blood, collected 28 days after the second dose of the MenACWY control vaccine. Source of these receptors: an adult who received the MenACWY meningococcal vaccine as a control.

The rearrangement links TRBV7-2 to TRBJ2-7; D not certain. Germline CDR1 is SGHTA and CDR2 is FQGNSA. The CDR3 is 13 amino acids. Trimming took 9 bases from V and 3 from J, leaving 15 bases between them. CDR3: CASSVRGFYEQYF. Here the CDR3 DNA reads TGTGCCAGTTCGGTAAGAGGCTTCTACGAGCAGTACTTC.

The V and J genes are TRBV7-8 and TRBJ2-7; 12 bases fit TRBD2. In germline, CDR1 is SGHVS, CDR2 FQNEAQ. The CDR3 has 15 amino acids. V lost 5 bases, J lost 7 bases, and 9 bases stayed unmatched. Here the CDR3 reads CASSTRLAGEGEQYF. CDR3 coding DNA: TGTGCCAGCAGCACCCGACTAGCGGGAGAAGGTGAGCAGTACTTC.

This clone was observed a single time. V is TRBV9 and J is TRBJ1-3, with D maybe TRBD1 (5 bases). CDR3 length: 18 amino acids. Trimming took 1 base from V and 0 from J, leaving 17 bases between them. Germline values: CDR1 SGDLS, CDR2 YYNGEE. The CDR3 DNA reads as TGTGCCAGCAGCGTATCGACAGTAACCTCCAACTCTGGAAACACCATATATTTT. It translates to CASSVSTVTSNSGNTIYF.